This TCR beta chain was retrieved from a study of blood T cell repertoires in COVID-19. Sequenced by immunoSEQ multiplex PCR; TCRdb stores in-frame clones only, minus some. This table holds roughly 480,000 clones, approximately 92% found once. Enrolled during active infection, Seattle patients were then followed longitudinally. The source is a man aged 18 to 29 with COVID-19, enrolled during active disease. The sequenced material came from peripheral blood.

Written as DNA, the CDR3 is TGTGCCAGCAGCCTTAACAGGGGGCTCAATCAGCCCCAGCATTTT. Translation gives CASSLNRGLNQPQHF. This chain connects TRBV27 to TRBJ1-5; 9 bases fit TRBD1. V shed 6 bases, J shed 3 bases, and the junction held 6 bases outside the gene matches. The CDR3 has 15 amino acids. The germline gives CDR1 MNHEY, CDR2 SMNVEV (reference sequence).